These 24 T cell receptor beta chains were all obtained from the same sample, sequenced in a study of identical twins (dated by TCRdb to 2016 to 2017). Libraries were constructed by 5' RACE. The listed sequencing device is Illumina HiSeq 2000. Using fastp at Q25 and MiXCR, TCRdb reprocessed the public reads and kept productive beta chains. Every distinct CDR3 protein forms one entry, paired with its most common genes and DNA. Across this sample there are more than 350,000 distinct CDR3 sequences, with roughly 9% seen only once. Of the sample, roughly 9% is held by the ten largest clones. The specimen sequenced was naive T cells sorted from blood. The sample's cell subset or site label, decoded: cells isolated with a human naive T-cell isolation kit. These receptors were obtained from a woman aged 45 to 65 in good health.

This clonotype was detected many times. The genes are TRBV10-3 and TRBJ2-7, with a tentative D call TRBD2 (5 bases). Germline CDR1 reads ENHRY; CDR2 reads SYGVKD. The CDR3 is 14 amino acids. Trimming stripped 6 bases from V and 1 base from J, with 13 bases between. The CDR3 coding sequence is TGTGCCATCAGAAGAGGGATGGGGTCCTACGAGCAGTACTTC. Translating gives CAIRRGMGSYEQYF.

This clonotype turned up a few times. The chain carries TRBV10-3 and TRBJ2-5, with no clear D. The germline gives CDR1 ENHRY, CDR2 SYGVKD. Deletions cut 4 bases from V and 14 bases from J, with 5 bases between. The CDR3 sequence is 8 residues long. DNA of the CDR3: TGTGCCATCAGTGGACCTTACTTC. Its translation: CAISGPYF.

The genes are TRBV20-1 and TRBJ2-7, with D possibly TRBD1 on 6 matching bases. The CDR3 has 15 residues. Trimming took off 5 bases at V and 3 bases at J, with 20 bases between the two ends. Per the germline V gene, CDR1 is DFQATT and CDR2 is SNEGSKA (reference sequence). The DNA for the CDR3 is TGCAGTGCTTCAAAAACAGGGTCGGAAGTCTACGAGCAGTACTTC. It specifies CSASKTGSEVYEQYF.

The chain combines TRBV7-3 with TRBJ2-7; tentatively, D is TRBD1 or TRBD2 (5 bases each). Per germline, CDR1 SGHTA and CDR2 FQGTGA. The V end was cut by 1 base, the J end by 4 bases, with 8 bases between. CDR3 size: 13 residues. The CDR3: CASSLRWGYEQYF. In nucleotides, the CDR3 is TGTGCCAGCAGCTTAAGATGGGGGTACGAGCAGTACTTC.

This clonotype has just a few counts. The CDR3 nucleotides are TGTGCCACCAATTCAGGGGAGAGCAATGAGCAGTTCTTC. Protein product: CATNSGESNEQFF. V usage is TRBV24-1 and J usage is TRBJ2-1, with a tentative D call TRBD1 (6 bases). V lost 8 bases, J lost 6 bases, and 13 bases lay in between. Germline values: CDR1 KGHDR, CDR2 SFDVKD. CDR3 size: 13 residues.

The J gene is TRBJ2-5, the V gene TRBV11-3; 10 bases are shared with TRBD2. The CDR3 has 17 amino acids. V was clipped by 5 bases and J by 3 bases; unmatched bases: 12. Germline V gives CDR1 SGHNT, CDR2 YENEEA. CDR3 protein: CASSPLREREGKETQYF. Here the CDR3 DNA reads TGTGCCAGCAGCCCCCTGCGAGAGCGGGAGGGGAAAGAGACCCAGTACTTC.

The rearrangement joins TRBV30 to TRBJ1-3; D uncertain. Between the trimmed V and J ends, which lost 3 bases and 2 bases, there was a span of 2 bases. This CDR3 is built from 11 residues. Germline V lookup: CDR1 GTSNPN, CDR2 SVGIG (reference sequence). The CDR3 sequence is CAWRAGNTIYF. CDR3 nucleotide sequence: TGTGCCTGGAGGGCTGGAAACACCATATATTTT.

This clonotype was seen a handful of times. The chain carries TRBV3-1 and TRBJ2-1, with TRBD2 matching over 7 bases. There are 13 residues in the CDR3. The germline CDR1 and CDR2 sequences are LGHDT and YNNKEL (reference sequence). With V trimmed by 8 bases and J by 4 bases, 5 bases remained unmatched. CDR3 coding DNA: TGTGCCAGCGAGGCTAGCGGTTACAATGAGCAGTTCTTC. As protein: CASEASGYNEQFF.

The chain joins TRBV11-2 to TRBJ1-1; 9 positions agree with TRBD1. Germline V gene sequence: CDR1 SGHAT, CDR2 FQNNGV. The trim removed 0 bases at V and 3 bases at J, leaving 2 bases unmatched. This CDR3 is built from 15 residues. The CDR3 sequence: CASSLDWTGDTEAFF. The CDR3 region has the DNA TGTGCCAGCAGCTTAGACTGGACAGGGGACACTGAAGCTTTCTTT. The full variable domain, completed using reference TRBV11-2 and TRBJ1-1, is EAGVAQSPRYKIIEKRQSVAFWCNPISGHATLYWYQQILGQGPKLLIQFQNNGVVDDSQLPKDRFSAERLKGVDSTLKIQPAKLEDSAVYLCASSLDWTGDTEAFFGQGTRLTVV.

This clonotype has only a few counts. The CDR3 DNA reads as TGTGCCACCAGCAGTCCTGCCGGGACTAGCAGAGGGGATACGCAGTATTTT. It is translated as CATSSPAGTSRGDTQYF. The V call is TRBV15, the J call TRBJ2-3; 9 positions agree with TRBD2. V lost 3 bases to trimming and J lost 6 bases; unmatched junction nucleotides: 13. This CDR3 spans 17 amino acids. The germline V gene has CDR1 LNHNV and CDR2 YYDKDF (reference sequence).

At least ten counts were recorded for this clonotype. The J gene is TRBJ1-1, the V gene TRBV5-1; D is uncertain. The germline gives CDR1 SGHRS, CDR2 YFSETQ. V shed 1 base and J shed 2 bases, with 9 bases lying between them. This CDR3 has 14 amino acids. CDR3 sequence: CASSLLRANTEAFF. The CDR3 region has the DNA TGCGCCAGCAGCTTGCTCAGAGCTAACACTGAAGCTTTCTTT.

The rearrangement links TRBV12-3 or TRBV12-4 to TRBJ2-1; the D gene is possibly TRBD1 (6 bases). V dropped 3 bases and J dropped 8 bases, with 17 bases sitting between them. The CDR3 loop spans 15 amino acids. The CDR3 spells CASSLGARPRDEQFF. The CDR3 DNA reads as TGTGCCAGCAGTTTGGGGGCCAGGCCCCGCGATGAGCAGTTCTTC.

There are many counts of this clonotype. V gene TRBV12-3 or TRBV12-4 combines with J gene TRBJ2-7; possibly TRBD2 for D (6 bases). The CDR3 is 14 amino acids. Trimming removed 8 bases from V and 6 bases from J, with 20 bases in between. The CDR3 is CASSPLAAGGEQYF. In DNA form, the CDR3 reads TGTGCCAGCTCCCCCCTTGCCGCCGGGGGCGAGCAGTACTTC.

This rearrangement joins TRBV12-3 or TRBV12-4 to TRBJ2-1; perhaps D is TRBD1 or TRBD2 (6 bases each). The CDR3 has 13 amino acids. The ends were cut back, 2 bases at V and 10 bases at J, with 12 bases in the middle. The CDR3 region is CASSLRGAAEQFF. CDR3 DNA: TGTGCCAGCAGTTTAAGGGGGGCCGCCGAGCAGTTCTTC.

The chain carries TRBV28 and TRBJ1-4, with D uncertain. The CDR3 is 14 residues long. Germline values: CDR1 MDHEN, CDR2 SYDVKM. V was shortened by 5 bases and J by 8 bases, with 15 bases between the two germline ends. CDR3 nucleotide sequence: TGTGCCAGCAGTGCGGAGTTCCAAGGGGAAAAACTGTTTTTT. Translating it yields CASSAEFQGEKLFF. Drawing the rest from reference TRBV28 and TRBJ1-4, the complete variable domain is DVKVTQSSRYLVKRTGEKVFLECVQDMDHENMFWYRQDPGLGLRLIYFSYDVKMKEKGDIPEGYSVSREKKERFSLILESASTNQTSMYLCASSAEFQGEKLFFGSGTQLSVL.

This clonotype was seen a few times. The chain is built from TRBV9 and TRBJ2-3; 9 bases are shared with TRBD2. The CDR3 is made up of 14 amino acids. Looked up from germline, CDR1 is SGDLS and CDR2 is YYNGEE. V lost 0 bases and J lost 9; bases outside the gene matches: 5. The CDR3 bases are TGTGCCAGCAGCGTAGAGGCTAGCGGGAACACGCAGTATTTT. Translation gives CASSVEASGNTQYF.

The chain uses TRBV7-9 and TRBJ2-1; 7 bases fit TRBD2. Germline CDR1 reads SEHNR; CDR2 reads FQNEAQ (reference sequence). This CDR3 has 16 amino acids. V dropped 1 base and J dropped 6; count of bases not matched to a gene: 9. CDR3 loop: CASSLDWAGLGNEQFF. CDR3 DNA sequence: TGTGCCAGCAGCTTAGATTGGGCAGGACTAGGCAATGAGCAGTTCTTC.

The V gene is TRBV20-1, the J gene TRBJ2-1; D is undetermined. CDR1 is DFQATT and CDR2 is SNEGSKA in the germline V gene (reference sequence). Trimming left V 0 bases short and J 6 bases short, with 15 bases between. This CDR3 is built from 15 residues. The CDR3 DNA follows: TGCAGTGCTAGAGATGCGGCAGGTCTGAGCAATGAGCAGTTCTTC. This gives the protein CSARDAAGLSNEQFF.

This clonotype came up many times. The chain carries TRBV5-1 and TRBJ2-1, with 7 bases aligning to TRBD2. Germline assignment: CDR1 SGHRS and CDR2 YFSETQ. This CDR3 contains 17 residues. V was clipped by 2 bases and J by 3 bases; unmatched bases: 11. Written as DNA, the CDR3 is TGCGCCAGCAGCTTTATAGGACTCCGGGGGGTCTACAATGAGCAGTTCTTC. It yields the protein CASSFIGLRGVYNEQFF.

The chain has TRBV29-1 and TRBJ2-5; maybe TRBD2 (7 bases). Germline V gene sequence: CDR1 SQVTM, CDR2 ANQGSEA. V lost 6 bases, J lost 4 bases, and 15 bases lay in between. This CDR3 has 13 amino acids. The CDR3 sequence: CSVSGDTLETQYF. CDR3 nucleotides: TGCAGCGTGAGCGGGGACACACTAGAGACCCAGTACTTC.

This clonotype was seen ten or more times. The chain uses TRBV12-3 or TRBV12-4 and TRBJ1-1; 8 nucleotides line up with TRBD1. With V trimmed by 6 bases and J by 2 bases, 5 bases remained unmatched. This CDR3 is 14 amino acids long. The CDR3: CASSPGTGNTEAFF. CDR3 nucleotides: TGTGCCAGCAGCCCTGGGACAGGCAACACTGAAGCTTTCTTT.

The chain combines TRBV28 with TRBJ2-2, with a tentative D call TRBD1 (6 bases). The V end lost 7 bases, the J end lost 0 bases, and 15 bases lay between the germline ends. The CDR3 consists of 16 residues. Germline assignment: CDR1 MDHEN and CDR2 SYDVKM. The CDR3 loop is CASIQPGHANTGELFF. CDR3 bases: TGTGCCAGCATACAACCGGGACACGCGAACACCGGGGAGCTGTTTTTT.

This clonotype was counted at least ten times. CDR3 protein: CASSSADNEWTTGELFF. The CDR3 nucleotides are TGTGCCAGCAGCTCAGCCGACAATGAGTGGACCACCGGGGAGCTGTTTTTT. The rearrangement joins TRBV13 to TRBJ2-2; D unresolved. With 4 bases removed from V and 4 bases from J, the gap between germline ends came to 19 bases. Germline CDR1 and CDR2: PRHDT and FYEKMQ (reference sequence). This CDR3 comprises 17 residues.

The table lists this clonotype with many counts. J is TRBJ2-7 and V is TRBV27, with D unclear. The ends were cut back, 8 bases at V and 3 bases at J, with 14 bases in the middle. The CDR3 sequence is 13 residues long. Germline V gene data show CDR1 as MNHEY and CDR2 as SMNVEV (reference sequence). The CDR3 region is CASARPSNYEQYF. The CDR3 nucleotides read TGTGCCAGCGCCAGACCGTCCAACTACGAGCAGTACTTC.